This TCR beta chain emerged from a study of T cell responses to AZD1222 COVID-19 vaccine. As for the study in general: Analysis merged second doses at about 4 or about 12 weeks. Study-level points and caveats: Among spike-specific TCRs, nearly half reportedly target unmutated variant regions. Breadth and depth of Spike-specific TCRs rose after two AZD1222 doses. Donors were largely white British and mainly female; clonal diversity was possibly underestimated.

With V trimmed by 6 bases and J by 4 bases, 9 bases remained unmatched. This CDR3 contains 16 residues. Per germline, CDR1 LNHDA and CDR2 SQIVND (reference sequence). The data were produced by immunoSEQ multiplex PCR, yet TCRdb's version contains in-frame clones alone and is incomplete. The sample includes 85,000 to 100,000 clones, less than 90% of them seen just once. In the case of this clone: Its antigen is unknown.

This chain connects TRBV19 to TRBJ2-6; 7 bases match TRBD1. The source material was peripheral blood, sampled on day 0 of AZD1222 vaccination. The clonotype originates from an adult in good health. The chain's CDR3 is CASRKTGETGANVLTF. The CDR3 DNA reads as TGTGCCAGTAGAAAAACAGGGGAGACCGGGGCCAACGTCCTGACTTTC. Variable domain in full (rest from reference TRBV19 and TRBJ2-6): DGGITQSPKYLFRKEGQNVTLSCEQNLNHDAMYWYRQDPGQGLRLIYYSQIVNDFQKGDIAEGYSVSREKKESFPLTVTSAQKNPTAFYLCASRKTGETGANVLTFGAGSRLTVL.